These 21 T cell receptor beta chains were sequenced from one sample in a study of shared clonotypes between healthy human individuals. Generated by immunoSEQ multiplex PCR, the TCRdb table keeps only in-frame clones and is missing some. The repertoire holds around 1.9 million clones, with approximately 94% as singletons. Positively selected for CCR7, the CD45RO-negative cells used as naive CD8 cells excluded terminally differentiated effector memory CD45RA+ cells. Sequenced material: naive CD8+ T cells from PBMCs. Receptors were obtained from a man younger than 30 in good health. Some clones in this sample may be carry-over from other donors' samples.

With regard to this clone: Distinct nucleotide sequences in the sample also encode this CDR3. The CDR3 nucleotides read TGTGCCAGCAGCGCCGGGACAGGGGCCTACGAGCAGTACTTC. Translating it yields CASSAGTGAYEQYF. The chain has TRBV2 and TRBJ2-7; 10 bases map to TRBD1. Germline values: CDR1 SNHLY, CDR2 FYNNEI. V lost 6 bases to trimming and J lost 2 bases; unmatched junction nucleotides: 4. This CDR3 is built from 14 residues.

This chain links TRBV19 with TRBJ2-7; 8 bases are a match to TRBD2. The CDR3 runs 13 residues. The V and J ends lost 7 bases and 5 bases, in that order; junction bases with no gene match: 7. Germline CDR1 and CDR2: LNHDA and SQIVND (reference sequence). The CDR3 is CASTAGGEDEQYF. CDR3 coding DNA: TGTGCCAGTACCGCGGGGGGAGAGGACGAGCAGTACTTC.

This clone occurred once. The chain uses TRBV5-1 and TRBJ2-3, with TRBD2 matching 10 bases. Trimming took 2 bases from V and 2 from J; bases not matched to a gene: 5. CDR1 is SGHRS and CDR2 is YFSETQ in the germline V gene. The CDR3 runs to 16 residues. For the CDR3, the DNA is TGCGCCAGCAGCTTTACAGGACTAGCGGCCACAGATACGCAGTATTTT. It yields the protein CASSFTGLAATDTQYF.

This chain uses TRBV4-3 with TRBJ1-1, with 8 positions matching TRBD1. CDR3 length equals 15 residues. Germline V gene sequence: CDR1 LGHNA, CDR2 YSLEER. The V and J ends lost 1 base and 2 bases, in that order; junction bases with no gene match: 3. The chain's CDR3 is CASSQGDRLNTEAFF. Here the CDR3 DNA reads TGCGCCAGCAGCCAAGGGGACAGGCTAAACACTGAAGCTTTCTTT.

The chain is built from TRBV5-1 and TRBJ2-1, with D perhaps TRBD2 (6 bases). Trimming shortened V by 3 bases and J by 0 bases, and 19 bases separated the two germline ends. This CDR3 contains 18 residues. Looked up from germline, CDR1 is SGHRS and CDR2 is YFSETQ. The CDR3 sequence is CASSSPRVGGHSYNEQFF. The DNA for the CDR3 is TGCGCCAGCAGCTCCCCACGTGTGGGAGGCCACTCCTACAATGAGCAGTTCTTC.

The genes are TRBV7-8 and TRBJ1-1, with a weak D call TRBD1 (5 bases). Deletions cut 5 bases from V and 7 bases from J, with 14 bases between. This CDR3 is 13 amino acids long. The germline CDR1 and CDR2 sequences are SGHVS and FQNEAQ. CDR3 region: CASSEGRNGEAFF. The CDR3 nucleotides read TGTGCCAGCAGCGAGGGGAGAAACGGTGAAGCTTTCTTT.

The DNA for the CDR3 is TGTGCCAGCAGCTTAGCGCGGCCAGAGCACTATGGCTACACCTTC. As protein: CASSLARPEHYGYTF. The chain employs TRBV7-9 and TRBJ1-2; D call uncertain. Germline loops: CDR1 SEHNR, CDR2 FQNEAQ (reference sequence). Deletions cut 0 bases from V and 3 bases from J, with 11 bases between. There are 15 residues in the CDR3. Filled out from reference TRBV7-9 and TRBJ1-2, the complete variable domain reads DTGVSQNPRHKITKRGQNVTFRCDPISEHNRLYWYRQTLGQGPEFLTYFQNEAQLEKSRLLSDRFSAERPKGSFSTLEIQRTEQGDSAMYLCASSLARPEHYGYTFGSGTRLTVV.

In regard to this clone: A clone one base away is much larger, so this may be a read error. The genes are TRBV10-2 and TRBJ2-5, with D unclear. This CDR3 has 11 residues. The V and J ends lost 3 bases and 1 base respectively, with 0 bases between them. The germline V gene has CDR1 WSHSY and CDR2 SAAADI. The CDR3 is CASSDQETQYF. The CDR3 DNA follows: TGCGCCAGCAGTGACCAAGAGACCCAGTACTTC.

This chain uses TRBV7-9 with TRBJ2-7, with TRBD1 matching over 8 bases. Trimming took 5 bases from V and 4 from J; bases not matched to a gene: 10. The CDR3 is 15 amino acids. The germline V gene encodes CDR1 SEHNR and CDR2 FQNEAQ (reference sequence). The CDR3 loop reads CASSRQGSLGYEQYF. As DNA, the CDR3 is TGTGCCAGCAGCCGACAGGGGTCCCTTGGGTACGAGCAGTACTTC.

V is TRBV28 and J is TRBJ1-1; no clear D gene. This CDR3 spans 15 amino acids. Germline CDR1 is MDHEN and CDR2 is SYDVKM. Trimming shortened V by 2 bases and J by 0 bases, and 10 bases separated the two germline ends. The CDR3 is CASSLKGIMNTEAFF. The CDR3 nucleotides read TGTGCCAGCAGTTTAAAGGGAATCATGAACACTGAAGCTTTCTTT.

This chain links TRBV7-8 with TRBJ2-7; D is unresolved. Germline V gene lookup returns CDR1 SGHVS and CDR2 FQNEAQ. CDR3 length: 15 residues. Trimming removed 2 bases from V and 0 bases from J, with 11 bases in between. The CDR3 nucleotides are TGTGCCAGCAGCTTAACAGCGACCAGCTCCTACGAGCAGTACTTC. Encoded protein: CASSLTATSSYEQYF.

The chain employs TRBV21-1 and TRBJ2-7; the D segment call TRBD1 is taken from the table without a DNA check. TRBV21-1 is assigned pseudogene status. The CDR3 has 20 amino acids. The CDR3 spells CASSGRDRDRDMVGLYEQYF. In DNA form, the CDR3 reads TGTGCCAGCAGCGGCCGAGATCGGGACAGGGATATGGTGGGTCTCTACGAGCAGTACTTC.

CDR3 in amino acids: CASSPPGAGNTIYF. DNA of the CDR3: TGTGCCAGCAGCCCACCGGGGGCTGGAAACACCATATATTTT. The chain links TRBV7-6 to TRBJ1-3, with a tentative D call TRBD1 (5 bases). Germline loops: CDR1 SGHVS, CDR2 FNYEAQ. With 5 bases removed from V and 2 bases from J, the gap between germline ends came to 10 bases. This CDR3 has 14 amino acids.

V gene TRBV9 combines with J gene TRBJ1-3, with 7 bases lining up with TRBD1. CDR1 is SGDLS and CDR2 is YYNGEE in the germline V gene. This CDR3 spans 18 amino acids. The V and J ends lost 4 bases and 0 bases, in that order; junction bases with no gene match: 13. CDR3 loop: CASSPQGHRGSSGNTIYF. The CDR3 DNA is TGTGCCAGCAGCCCCCAAGGGCACAGGGGATCCTCTGGAAACACCATATATTTT.

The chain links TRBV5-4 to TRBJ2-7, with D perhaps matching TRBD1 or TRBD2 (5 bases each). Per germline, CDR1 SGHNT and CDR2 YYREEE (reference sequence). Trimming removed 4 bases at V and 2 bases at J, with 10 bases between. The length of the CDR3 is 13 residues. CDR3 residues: CASSGDAAYEQYF. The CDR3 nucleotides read TGTGCCAGCAGCGGGGACGCCGCCTACGAGCAGTACTTC.

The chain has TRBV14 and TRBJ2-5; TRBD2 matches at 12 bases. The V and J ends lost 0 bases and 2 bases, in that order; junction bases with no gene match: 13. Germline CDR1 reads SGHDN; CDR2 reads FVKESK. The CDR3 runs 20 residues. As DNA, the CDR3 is TGTGCCAGCAGCCAAGATCAAACTAGCGGGAGGCGACAGCAACAAGAGACCCAGTACTTC. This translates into CASSQDQTSGRRQQQETQYF.

CDR3 coding DNA: TGCGCCAGCAGCTACCGGGACACCCTCGGCGAGCAGTACTTC. Protein: CASSYRDTLGEQYF. V is TRBV5-1 and J is TRBJ2-7, with a possible D match to TRBD1 (6 bases). V dropped 3 bases and J dropped 6 bases, with 16 bases sitting between them. The CDR3 consists of 14 residues. The germline CDR1 and CDR2 sequences are SGHRS and YFSETQ.

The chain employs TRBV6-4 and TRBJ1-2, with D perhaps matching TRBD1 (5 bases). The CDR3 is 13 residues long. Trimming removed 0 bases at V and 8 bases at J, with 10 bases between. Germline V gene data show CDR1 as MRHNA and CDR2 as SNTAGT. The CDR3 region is CASSDSWGSGYTF. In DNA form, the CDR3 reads TGTGCCAGCAGTGACTCCTGGGGGAGCGGCTACACCTTC.

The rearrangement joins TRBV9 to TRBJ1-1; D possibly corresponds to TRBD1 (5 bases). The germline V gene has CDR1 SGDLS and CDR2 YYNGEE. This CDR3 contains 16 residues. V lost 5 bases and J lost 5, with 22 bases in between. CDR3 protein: CASSEGRQRALTEAFF. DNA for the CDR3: TGTGCCAGCAGTGAGGGAAGACAGAGGGCGTTAACTGAAGCTTTCTTT.

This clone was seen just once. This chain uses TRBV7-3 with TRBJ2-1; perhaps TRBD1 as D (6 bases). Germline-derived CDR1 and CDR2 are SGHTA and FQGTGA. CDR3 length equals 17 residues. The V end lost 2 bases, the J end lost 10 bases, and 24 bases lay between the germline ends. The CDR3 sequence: CASSLWASRTALGEQFF. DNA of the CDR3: TGTGCCAGCAGCTTATGGGCTTCCCGGACAGCCCTAGGGGAGCAGTTCTTC.

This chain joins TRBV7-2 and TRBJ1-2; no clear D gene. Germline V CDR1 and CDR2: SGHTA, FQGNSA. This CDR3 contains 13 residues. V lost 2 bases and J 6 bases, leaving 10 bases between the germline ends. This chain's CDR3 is CASSLSRGDGYTF. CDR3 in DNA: TGTGCCAGCAGCTTAAGTCGGGGAGATGGCTACACCTTC.